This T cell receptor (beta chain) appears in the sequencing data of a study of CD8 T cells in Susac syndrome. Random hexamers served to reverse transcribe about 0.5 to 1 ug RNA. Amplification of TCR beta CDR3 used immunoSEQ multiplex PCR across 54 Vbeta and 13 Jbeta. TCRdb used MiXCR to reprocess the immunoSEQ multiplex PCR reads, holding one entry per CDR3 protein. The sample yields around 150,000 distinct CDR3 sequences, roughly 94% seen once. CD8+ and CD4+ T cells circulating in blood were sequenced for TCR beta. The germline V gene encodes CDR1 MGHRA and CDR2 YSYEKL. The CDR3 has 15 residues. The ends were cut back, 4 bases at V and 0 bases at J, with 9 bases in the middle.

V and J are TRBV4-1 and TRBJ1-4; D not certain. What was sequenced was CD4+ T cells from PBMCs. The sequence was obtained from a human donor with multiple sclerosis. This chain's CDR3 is CASSRQSPTNEKLFF. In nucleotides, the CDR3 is TGCGCCAGCAGCCGTCAGAGCCCAACTAATGAAAAACTGTTTTTT.